Reported below is one T cell receptor beta chain. Its antigen specificity is not known. The input lacks base qualities; no much larger clone sits a single base away. The immunoSEQ Assay, a bias-controlled multiplex PCR, was used to amplify TCRbeta CDR3 regions from genomic DNA. On the authors' methods: Within the assay, amplification of reference gene primers was used to estimate how many nucleated cells each sample contained. To quantify the absolute abundance of each unique TCRbeta CDR3 rearrangement, sequence reads were collapsed and filtered. Productive Simpson clonality was computed per sample as the square root of Simpson's diversity index over productive rearrangements. Entries here come from immuneACCESS through TCRdb and include only in-frame sequences with V and J called. Some clones fail to appear in such tables; in the studies checked, an unresolved V gene covers under half of the shortfall, and the cause of the remainder is unknown. The V and J calls and clone size come from that table; D and trimming were worked out from the DNA. This sample has some 200,000 clones in its table, and roughly nine tenths of those were observed once. The ten largest clones represent 3% to 3.5% of the sample.

Participants in the prospective study were aged about 18 to 95 years, lived in 20 to 30 United States geographic areas, and enrolled through a virtual design. In the prospective study, cohorts were assigned on the basis of participant-reported clinical history obtained from a screening survey and a study questionnaire. In the prospective study, whole blood, serum and a nasopharyngeal or oropharyngeal swab were collected from each participant by mobile phlebotomists. Over a 2-month period, participants in the prospective study had the option of providing additional blood draws and questionnaires. Prospective study blood samples were shipped either frozen or at room temperature before DNA extraction. This sample was included in a study of blood T cell repertoires in COVID-19 (TCRdb year 2020). About the full investigation: ImmuneRACE Cohort 3 recovered participants were defined by two consecutive negative NP/OP PCR tests, healthcare professional clearance, or symptom resolution. Samples covering the acute and convalescent phases of COVID-19 were provided by collaborators in the United States, Italy and Spain. The material from the prospective study consisted of cDNA or gDNA derived from T cells, B-cell-depleted T cells, or PBMCs. Subjects who had been exposed to COVID-19, were actively infected with it, or had recovered from it provided the deeply sampled blood TCRbeta repertoires that made up the dataset. A freely available public database, intended as a resource for researchers studying the immune response to SARS-CoV-2, is where the repertoires were released. Samples were obtained from the ongoing ImmuneRACE study (first 160 participants) and from 1,254 subjects provided by 6 global collaborators. Nearly every sample came with metadata listing a de-identified subject ID, COVID-19 status, age in years and sex. Where available, HLA class I and class II types were obtained from metadata supplied by the sample provider rather than from assay-based typing.

Findings and caveats that apply to the study as a whole: The quantity of clinical and demographic metadata differed by source and by participant and was supplied without curation.

The origin of this receptor is a woman aged 45-65 years in a cohort exposed to, infected with or recovered from COVID-19 (not recorded which). The sample comprised PBMCs or T cells enriched from blood (not recorded which).

For the CDR3, the sequence is CASSLARLLGDTEAFF. The DNA is TGTGCCAGCAGCCTAGCCAGACTACTTGGGGACACTGAAGCTTTCTTT. The chain employs TRBV5-5 and TRBJ1-1; the D gene cannot be resolved reliably. CDR1 is given as SGHKS and CDR2 as YYEKEE, both from the germline V gene (reference sequence). The CDR3 holds 16 amino acids from the cysteine to the phenylalanine. The retained sequence is limited to the CDR3, 48 bases, with the frame set at the first base. Trimming costs V 4 bases and J 3 bases, and their ends lie 19 bases apart.